One T cell receptor (beta chain) is described in this entry. This sample is drawn from a study of blood T cell repertoires in COVID-19. With V trimmed by 7 bases and J by 7 bases, 4 bases remained unmatched. CDR1 SNHLY and CDR2 FYNNEI come from the germline V gene. The CDR3 is 14 amino acids. TCRdb keeps only in-frame clones here, not all; method: immunoSEQ multiplex PCR. The sample carries 240,000 or so clones, 82% recorded once. The source material was peripheral blood. This clonotype was sampled from a woman of 80 years or more with acute or convalescent COVID-19. The chain recombines TRBV2 with TRBJ2-1, with 13 positions matching TRBD2. In nucleotides, the CDR3 is TGTGCCAGCACTAGGACTAGCGGGGGAAATGAGCAGTTCTTC. This sequence encodes CASTRTSGGNEQFF.